This T cell receptor (beta chain) was sequenced for a study of shared clonotypes between healthy human individuals. TCRdb's copy holds only in-frame clones and misses some; the assay was immunoSEQ multiplex PCR. The profile shows some 2,000,000 clones, 90% to 95% of them singletons. The sequence was obtained from a man between 18 and 35 years old in good health. Sequenced: naive CD4+ T cells sorted from blood. Stated subset: CD45RA+ positively selected.

CDR3 in amino acids: CASSVGRGAFTDTQYF. Written as DNA, the CDR3 is TGTGCCAGCAGCGTGGGACGGGGGGCGTTCACAGATACGCAGTATTTT. This chain links TRBV9 with TRBJ2-3; the D gene is possibly TRBD2 (7 bases). Germline-derived CDR1 and CDR2 are SGDLS and YYNGEE. The CDR3 spans 16 residues. V was pared by 2 bases and J by 2 bases, with 15 bases between. Using reference TRBV9 and TRBJ2-3 for the parts outside the CDR3, the full variable domain is DSGVTQTPKHLITATGQRVTLRCSPRSGDLSVYWYQQSLDQGLQFLIQYYNGEERAKGNILERFSAQQFPDLHSELNLSSLELGDSALYFCASSVGRGAFTDTQYFGPGTRLTVL.